The text below deals with one T cell receptor beta chain. This record comes from a study of blood T cell repertoires in COVID-19. Study at large: The origin of the acute and convalescent COVID-19 samples was the United States, Italy and Spain. PBMCs, B-cell-depleted T cells, or T cells were the source of the cDNA or gDNA that made up the material.

In the study's own analysis: Researchers report that nucleated cell counts were estimated from reference gene primer amplification. Assay used: immunoSEQ multiplex PCR; TCRdb lists only in-frame clones, some missing. The D gene and trimming were derived from the DNA, and the V and J assignments and clone size from that table. The sample lists roughly 230,000 clones; more than 70% were seen once. CDR3 length: 11 residues. The germline CDR1 and CDR2 sequences are DFQATT and SNEGSKA (reference sequence). Trimming took 4 bases from V and 5 from J, leaving 9 bases between them. The clonotype comes from a man aged 40-49 years with active or convalescent COVID-19. The specimen was peripheral blood. The J gene is TRBJ2-7, the V gene TRBV20-1; weak D call: TRBD2 (5 bases). The CDR3 region has the DNA TGCAGTGCTACTGGCGGGCACGAGCAGTACTTC. Protein product: CSATGGHEQYF.